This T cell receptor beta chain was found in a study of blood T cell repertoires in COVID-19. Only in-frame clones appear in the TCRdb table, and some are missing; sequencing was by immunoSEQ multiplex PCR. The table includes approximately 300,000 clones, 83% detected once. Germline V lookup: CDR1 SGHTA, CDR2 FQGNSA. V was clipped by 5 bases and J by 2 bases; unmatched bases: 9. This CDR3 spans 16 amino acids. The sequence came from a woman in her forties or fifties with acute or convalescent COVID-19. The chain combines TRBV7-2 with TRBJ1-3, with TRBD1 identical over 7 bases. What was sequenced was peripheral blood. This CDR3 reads CASSPSTGHPGNTIYF. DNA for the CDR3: TGTGCCAGCAGCCCGTCGACAGGGCACCCTGGAAACACCATATATTTT.